This is a list of T cell receptor beta chains from one sample in a study of human T cells and chemical hapten exposure. MiXCR was run by TCRdb on the RACE reads, yielding one entry per CDR3 protein. The sample holds tens of thousands of distinct CDR3 sequences; around 9.3% are singletons and the top ten take about an eighth. Specimen: whole blood, collected in connection with sensitization to the hapten diphenylcyclopropenone (DPC). Source of these receptors: a woman aged 40 to 50 with alopecia areata. Some clones in this sample may be carry-over from other donors' samples. Both conserved end residues are part of each CDR3. D genes are given only for firm matches. Not all rows give a size; the values are once, few, many and, for expanded clones, a class.

NA,many,TRBV29-1,TRBJ2-1,CSVAQDYNEQFF,TGCAGCGTTGCCCAGGATTACAATGAGCAGTTCTTC
NA,NA,TRBV4-2,TRBJ2-3,CASSHPGADTQYF,TGTGCCAGCAGCCACCCGGGGGCAGATACGCAGTATTTT
NA,few,TRBV7-2,TRBJ2-2,CASSVYTGEQFF,TGTGCCAGCAGCGTATACACCGGGGAGCAGTTTTTT
TRBD2,NA,TRBV28,TRBJ2-2,CASSLIPGEGNTGELFF,TGTGCCAGCAGTTTAATTCCCGGGGAGGGAAACACCGGGGAGCTGTTTTTT
NA,few,TRBV7-9,TRBJ2-7,CASSLPTSSYEQYF,TGTGCCAGCAGCCTCCCCACTAGCAGCTACGAGCAGTACTTC
NA,many,TRBV29-1,TRBJ2-5,CSVDERRGTQYF,TGCAGCGTTGATGAGAGGAGGGGGACCCAGTACTTC
TRBD2,few,TRBV11-2,TRBJ2-7,CASSDGTSGVYEQYF,TGTGCCAGCAGCGATGGGACTAGCGGGGTCTACGAGCAGTACTTC
NA,many,TRBV9,TRBJ2-5,CASSVAPAGETQYF,TGTGCCAGCAGCGTAGCCCCCGCGGGGGAGACCCAGTACTTC
TRBD1,few,TRBV20-1,TRBJ2-1,CSAPPRGKNEQFF,TGCAGTGCCCCCCCCAGGGGGAAGAATGAGCAGTTCTTC
NA,many,TRBV6-4,TRBJ1-6,CASRDSDTNSPLHF,TGTGCCAGCAGGGACAGCGATACAAATTCACCCCTCCACTTT
NA,many,TRBV4-1,TRBJ2-1,CASKTTLNPYNEQFF,TGCGCCAGCAAAACGACTCTAAATCCCTACAATGAGCAGTTCTTC
NA,many,TRBV27,TRBJ1-2,CASSDSGKSAYGYTF,TGTGCCAGCAGTGATTCAGGGAAGTCGGCCTATGGCTACACCTTC
NA,many,TRBV20-1,TRBJ1-6,CSASYGDSSYNSPLHF,TGCAGTGCTAGCTATGGGGATAGCTCCTATAATTCACCCCTCCACTTT
TRBD2,NA,TRBV20-1,TRBJ2-7,CSAKRGPPYEQYF,TGCAGTGCTAAGCGGGGGCCGCCCTACGAGCAGTACTTC
TRBD2,few,TRBV20-1,TRBJ2-2,CSARELAGDTGELFF,TGCAGTGCTAGAGAACTAGCGGGGGACACCGGGGAGCTGTTTTTT
NA,NA,TRBV19,TRBJ2-7,CASSSLGGSDEQYF,TGTGCCAGTAGTTCCCTGGGAGGATCGGACGAGCAGTACTTC
TRBD2,many,TRBV7-2,TRBJ2-2,CASSPGLAGASNTGELFF,TGTGCCAGCAGCCCTGGACTAGCGGGGGCCTCGAACACCGGGGAGCTGTTTTTT